This T cell receptor (beta chain) was captured by sequencing in a study of shared clonotypes between healthy human individuals. This table comes from immunoSEQ multiplex PCR, and its TCRdb copy is limited to in-frame clones, with some not included. The sample has hundreds of thousands of clones, around 73% seen once. General observations from the study: Larger estimated richness was generally recorded for naive subsets relative to memory subsets. At large depth, rarefaction still showed sorted-subset sequencing to be incomplete.

Of note for this clone: The target antigen is unknown.

Sequencing used memory CD4+ T cells sorted from blood. Subset: CD45RA-negative fraction. This TCR derives from a woman in her thirties in good health.

This CDR3 is CASRTGTSGAYEQYF. The CDR3 DNA is TGTGCCAGCAGAACTGGGACTAGCGGTGCCTACGAGCAGTACTTC. The rearrangement links TRBV6-5 to TRBJ2-7; TRBD2 matches 11 bases. The trim removed 6 bases at V and 2 bases at J, leaving 6 bases unmatched. Germline V CDR1 and CDR2: MNHEY, SVGAGI. The CDR3 runs to 15 residues.